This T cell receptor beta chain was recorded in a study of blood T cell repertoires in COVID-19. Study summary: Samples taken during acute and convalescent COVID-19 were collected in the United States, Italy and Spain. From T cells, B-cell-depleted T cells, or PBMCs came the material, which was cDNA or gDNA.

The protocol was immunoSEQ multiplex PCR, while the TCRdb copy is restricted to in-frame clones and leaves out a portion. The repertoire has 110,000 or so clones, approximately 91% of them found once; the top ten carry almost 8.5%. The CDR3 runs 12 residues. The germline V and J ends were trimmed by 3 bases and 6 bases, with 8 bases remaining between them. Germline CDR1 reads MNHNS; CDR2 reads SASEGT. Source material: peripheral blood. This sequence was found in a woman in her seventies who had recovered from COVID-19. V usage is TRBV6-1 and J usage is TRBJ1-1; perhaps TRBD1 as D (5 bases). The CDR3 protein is CASSDRVSEAFF. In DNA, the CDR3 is TGTGCCAGCAGTGACAGGGTGTCTGAAGCTTTCTTT.